Listed below are T cell receptor beta chains from one sample, sequenced in a study of neurological immune-mediated disorders. TCRdb reprocessed the 5' RACE reads via MiXCR and lists one record per CDR3 protein. The sample shows fewer than 60,000 distinct CDR3 sequences, around 12% of them seen only once. Sequencing input: PBMCs. These receptors originate from a male donor with HTLV-1-associated myelopathy (HAM/TSP). Both conserved end residues are part of each CDR3. Clone size, where shown, is once, few, many, or a class for clones that have expanded.

V gene	J gene	clone size	CDR3 protein
TRBV12-3/TRBV12-4	TRBJ1-1	many	CASTNLNGGPEAFF
TRBV20-1	TRBJ1-4	many	CSARDMGEKLFF
TRBV28	TRBJ1-4	many	CATWTLNEKLFF
TRBV7-9	TRBJ2-7	many	CASTLLPSYEQYF
TRBV20-1	TRBJ2-1	many	CSARDLAANNEQFF
TRBV6-6	TRBJ2-7	many	CASSSRLGQVAYEQYF
TRBV5-6	TRBJ2-3	many	CASLAATRLDTQYF
TRBV5-1	TRBJ1-2	many	CASSETGTGIGNYGYTF
TRBV6-6	TRBJ2-2	many	CASSSRQGAGELFF
TRBV7-9	TRBJ1-6	many	CASRPSAGLPRNSPLHF
TRBV7-2	TRBJ2-5	many	CASSKGVQETQYF
TRBV5-1	TRBJ2-1	many	CASRRTSGGVYNEQFF
TRBV20-1	TRBJ2-7	many	CSASAFAGQLGEQYF
TRBV25-1	TRBJ1-1	many	CASSDWTNTEAFF
TRBV10-3	TRBJ1-2	many	CAISEKGYHGYTF
TRBV14	TRBJ2-5	many	CASSQDLEGTQYF
TRBV7-2	TRBJ2-7	many	CASKQMTSGYEQYF
TRBV20-1	TRBJ1-2	many	CSARAGGASNYGYTF
TRBV5-6	TRBJ2-3	many	CASSSFARLAGFTDTQYF
TRBV6-6	TRBJ2-7	many	CASRTGPGHTYEQYF
TRBV5-1	TRBJ2-1	many	CASSLVGQGAYNEQFF
TRBV5-1	TRBJ2-2	many	CASSLGPPTNTGELFF
TRBV3-1	TRBJ2-5	many	CASSQEVSGGYQETQYF
TRBV5-1	TRBJ2-2	many	CASSLDGSGRGTGELFF
TRBV20-1	TRBJ2-3	many	CSARPLGGPSTDTQYF
TRBV5-1	TRBJ2-5	few	CASSSSGQGFETQYF
TRBV6-5	TRBJ2-3	many	CASSISRPGTGQTDTQYF
TRBV5-1	TRBJ2-7	many	CASSPSGTDTYEQYF
TRBV20-1	TRBJ1-2	.	CSARDGFTNDGYTF
TRBV4-3	TRBJ1-4	many	CASSQDPPRQGAGYEKLFF
TRBV5-1	TRBJ1-5	many	CASSFTGAGEPQHF
TRBV5-1	TRBJ1-2	.	CASREPGQGPGDNYGYTF
TRBV9	TRBJ1-1	many	CASSVAEGGAFF
TRBV10-3	TRBJ2-5	many	CAIRSGGERETQYF
TRBV24-1	TRBJ2-7	many	CATSDLHGTDDYEQYF
TRBV6-5	TRBJ1-2	many	CASRHGTNIYGYTF
TRBV24-1	TRBJ2-3	many	CATSDFSLRGTDTQYF
TRBV12-3/TRBV12-4	TRBJ1-1	many	CASSFDGVGEAFF
TRBV12-3/TRBV12-4	TRBJ2-3	few	CASSLRGGGSTQYF
TRBV20-1	TRBJ2-2	many	CSASDSPHTGELFF
TRBV20-1	TRBJ2-7	many	CSAREENSYEQYF
TRBV2	TRBJ2-5	many	CASSESEEETQYF
TRBV5-6	TRBJ1-5	many	CASSLEGLEPQHF
TRBV20-1	TRBJ1-1	many	CSAGTGGAVNGAFF
TRBV5-1	TRBJ2-3	many	CASSSSGATDTQYF
TRBV6-6	TRBJ1-1	many	CASRDRTGWRAEAFF
TRBV20-1	TRBJ2-7	many	CSASRDPTYEQYF
TRBV7-2	TRBJ2-1	many	CASSLEIIAHEQFF
TRBV4-3	TRBJ1-2	many	CASSEDPPGGDYGYTF
TRBV5-8	TRBJ2-7	once	CASSLGKGTYELYF
TRBV3-1	TRBJ2-3	.	CASSHLANPTDTQYF
TRBV7-2	TRBJ1-2	many	CASSRPGGNYGYTF
TRBV7-2	TRBJ2-3	many	CASSLVSGGGTDTQYF
TRBV5-1	TRBJ2-7	many	CASSLSMSSYEQYF
TRBV12-5	TRBJ2-1	many	CASGSGNEQFF